A selection of T cell receptor beta chains follows, all from one sample in a study of human T cells and chemical hapten exposure. TCRdb recomputed calls from the RACE reads with MiXCR, one row per CDR3 protein. The sample lists roughly 130,000 distinct CDR3 sequences; approximately 9% were seen once. Material: whole blood. Every receptor here comes from a male donor in good health. Some clones in this sample may be carry-over from other donors' samples. The conserved cysteine and the conserved F or W are not part of the CDR3 here. D genes are given only for firm matches. Size is stated for part of the rows, as once, few or many counts, or as a class when the clone is expanded.

D: NA
V: TRBV11-2
size: few
CDR3: ASSFLLNEQF

D: NA
V: TRBV4-1
size: many
CDR3: ASSQDEGLSGELF

D: TRBD1
V: TRBV19
size: NA
CDR3: ASSADRGSRRETQY

D: NA
V: TRBV7-2
size: NA
CDR3: ASSREYQVTDTQY

D: NA
V: TRBV7-9
size: NA
CDR3: ASSFGGAGPLNQPQH

D: NA
V: TRBV7-2
size: few
CDR3: ASSRTVGWTEAF

D: TRBD1
V: TRBV5-5
size: NA
CDR3: ASSLVDGQGGGYT

D: TRBD1
V: TRBV3-1
size: NA
CDR3: ASSQRDRQETQY

D: NA
V: TRBV20-1
size: few
CDR3: SARDTLSYEQY

D: TRBD2
V: TRBV3-1
size: few
CDR3: ASSQVVGREGLDTQY

D: NA
V: TRBV6-4
size: few
CDR3: ASSRTEAAGELF

D: NA
V: TRBV7-2
size: many
CDR3: ASSLVPGISQPQH

D: TRBD1
V: TRBV29-1
size: many
CDR3: SVEGIGTGGSNEQF

D: NA
V: TRBV12-3/TRBV12-4
size: once
CDR3: ASSLRGTGEKLF

D: NA
V: TRBV20-1
size: few
CDR3: SARDVRGQYDEQF

D: NA
V: TRBV10-3
size: many
CDR3: AIRGAGARIYGYT

D: TRBD2
V: TRBV27
size: NA
CDR3: ASSLGPGGTYNEQF

D: TRBD2
V: TRBV10-2
size: NA
CDR3: ASSESGSGEGDTQY

D: TRBD1
V: TRBV27
size: few
CDR3: ASSRQGARVNEKLF

D: TRBD1
V: TRBV7-6
size: few
CDR3: ASSLGQGAVEAF

D: NA
V: TRBV5-6
size: few
CDR3: ASSVGGLNQPQH

D: NA
V: TRBV20-1
size: many
CDR3: SAREAGIAGELF

D: NA
V: TRBV21-1
size: few
CDR3: ANPTGGHNEQF

D: NA
V: TRBV7-6
size: NA
CDR3: ASSEGRGKGYT

D: TRBD2
V: TRBV28
size: many
CDR3: ASSPGLAGGPPRSGANVLT

D: TRBD2
V: TRBV29-1
size: few
CDR3: SVALAGSYEQY

D: TRBD1
V: TRBV7-9
size: many
CDR3: ASSLPGTVIRETQY

D: NA
V: TRBV27
size: NA
CDR3: ASSLSKGRSGELF

D: NA
V: TRBV7-6
size: NA
CDR3: ASSARVLTDTQY

D: TRBD1
V: TRBV6-6
size: NA
CDR3: ASRAPGQGSEKLF

D: NA
V: TRBV6-5
size: NA
CDR3: ASMIRVEGRNDTQY

D: TRBD2
V: TRBV29-1
size: few
CDR3: SARGGIWAGVNEQF

D: NA
V: TRBV10-3
size: few
CDR3: AISGHGIYNEQF

D: NA
V: TRBV10-3
size: few
CDR3: AISDREETQY

D: NA
V: TRBV4-3
size: NA
CDR3: ASSQDGQPSYEQY

D: TRBD1
V: TRBV14
size: many
CDR3: ASRKSGQIYGYT

D: NA
V: TRBV9
size: few
CDR3: ASSVAGRADEQF

D: TRBD1
V: TRBV6-1
size: NA
CDR3: ASRGPRDRGHYEQY

D: NA
V: TRBV5-1
size: few
CDR3: ASSFCSRVLTDQPQH

D: NA
V: TRBV6-1
size: many
CDR3: ASTVRAEQF

D: NA
V: TRBV11-2
size: many
CDR3: ASSQDRTSYEQY

D: TRBD1
V: TRBV29-1
size: few
CDR3: SVGGQGTPAAYNEQF

D: TRBD2
V: TRBV4-3
size: NA
CDR3: ASSQLIAGGPLY

D: NA
V: TRBV5-1
size: NA
CDR3: ASSYSDLTIY

D: NA
V: TRBV3-1
size: many
CDR3: ASSPVGFGKYNEAF

D: NA
V: TRBV6-6
size: many
CDR3: ASSEGDRYDTEAF

D: TRBD1
V: TRBV2
size: many
CDR3: ASRKGTGQGWATNEKLF

D: NA
V: TRBV12-3/TRBV12-4
size: NA
CDR3: ASSITQGIPPTNTEAF

D: NA
V: TRBV4-2
size: NA
CDR3: ASSQDMAGKNYGYT